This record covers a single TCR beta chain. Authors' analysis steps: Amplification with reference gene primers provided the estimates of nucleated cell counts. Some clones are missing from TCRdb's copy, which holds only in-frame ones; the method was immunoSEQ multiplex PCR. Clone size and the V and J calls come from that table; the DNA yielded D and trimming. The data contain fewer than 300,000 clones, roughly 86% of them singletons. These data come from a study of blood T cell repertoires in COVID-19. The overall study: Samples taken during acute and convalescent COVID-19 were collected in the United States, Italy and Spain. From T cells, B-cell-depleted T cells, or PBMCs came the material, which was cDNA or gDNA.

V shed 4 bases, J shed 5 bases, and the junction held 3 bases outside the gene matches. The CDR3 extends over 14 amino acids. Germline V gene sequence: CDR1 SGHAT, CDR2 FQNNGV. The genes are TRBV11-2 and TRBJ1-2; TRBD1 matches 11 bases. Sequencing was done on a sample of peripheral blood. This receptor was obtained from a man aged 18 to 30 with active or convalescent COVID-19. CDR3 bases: TGTGCCAGCAGCTCGGGACAGGGGGTTTATGGCTACACCTTC. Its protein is CASSSGQGVYGYTF.